The 16 T cell receptor beta chains below were found in one sample sequenced in a study of CD8 T cells in ankylosing spondylitis. Whole-study findings and limits: Seemingly characteristic of ankylosing spondylitis blood was a TCR beta motif consisting of roughly 8 highly homologous variants.

These TCRs are of unknown antigen specificity. TCRdb recomputed calls from the 5' RACE reads with MiXCR, one row per CDR3 protein. The sample lists roughly 350,000 distinct CDR3 sequences, less than 10% seen once, with 13% to 15% in the top ten. The sequenced material came from blood, either unsorted or a sorted T cell fraction (not recorded which). Receptor source: a male donor with ankylosing spondylitis.

This clonotype was seen at least ten times. This sequence joins TRBV7-2 and TRBJ2-1; 7 bases map to TRBD2. The CDR3 runs to 15 residues. Trimming took 1 base from V and 4 from J; bases not matched to a gene: 4. CDR1 and CDR2 from the germline V gene are SGHTA and FQGNSA. The CDR3: CASSLVSGKYNEQFF. Written as DNA, the CDR3 is TGTGCCAGCAGCTTAGTCAGCGGGAAGTACAATGAGCAGTTCTTC.

The V and J genes are TRBV7-2 and TRBJ2-7; D gene unclear. The CDR3 contains 15 residues. V lost 2 bases and J lost 2, with 13 bases in between. The germline CDR1 and CDR2 sequences are SGHTA and FQGNSA. This chain's CDR3 is CASSLWSLPAYEQYF. The CDR3 coding sequence is TGTGCCAGCAGCTTATGGTCTCTACCCGCCTACGAGCAGTACTTC.

The chain is built from TRBV12-3 or TRBV12-4 and TRBJ2-7; 11 nucleotides match TRBD1. The CDR3 loop spans 13 amino acids. V dropped 6 bases and J dropped 6; count of bases not matched to a gene: 4. The CDR3 is CASSPDRGREQYF. In nucleotides, the CDR3 is TGTGCCAGCAGCCCGGACAGGGGGCGCGAGCAGTACTTC.

J is TRBJ2-2 and V is TRBV28, with 9 bases identical to TRBD1. Germline V gene lookup returns CDR1 MDHEN and CDR2 SYDVKM. V gave up 5 bases and J gave up 1 base; unmatched junction bases: 5. This CDR3 is built from 16 residues. CDR3 sequence (DNA): TGTGCCAGCAGTCTCACGGGACAGGGGAACACCGGGGAGCTGTTTTTT. The encoded protein is CASSLTGQGNTGELFF.

This clonotype was detected ten times or more. This chain uses TRBV12-3 or TRBV12-4 with TRBJ2-7; 8 nucleotides line up with TRBD1. After removal of 4 bases from V and 2 bases from J, the junction contained 10 bases not matched to a gene. The CDR3 is made up of 16 amino acids. CDR3 DNA: TGTGCCAGCAGTTGGGGACAGGCGGACAGTCCCTACGAGCAGTACTTC. It translates to CASSWGQADSPYEQYF.

This clonotype was recorded many times. The chain is built from TRBV10-3 and TRBJ1-6; D unclear. Trimming shortened V by 0 bases and J by 5 bases, and 8 bases separated the two germline ends. The V gene's germline CDR1 is ENHRY and CDR2 SYGVKD. The CDR3 has 15 amino acids. The CDR3 coding sequence is TGTGCCATCAGTGAGTCGCCGGTAAATAATTCACCCCTCCACTTT. It encodes CAISESPVNNSPLHF.

The chain uses TRBV4-3 and TRBJ2-1, with 9 nucleotides matching TRBD1. Germline CDR1 is LGHNA and CDR2 is YSLEER. This CDR3 region has 15 residues. With 5 bases clipped from V and 6 bases from J, the junction kept 8 bases outside the gene matches. In DNA form, the CDR3 reads TGCGCCAGCAGCTCCGGGACAGGGCATTCCAATGAGCAGTTCTTC. Translation: CASSSGTGHSNEQFF.

This clonotype appeared a few times. The chain recombines TRBV7-2 with TRBJ2-5, with D possibly TRBD2 on 6 matching bases. V lost 4 bases and J 3 bases, leaving 9 bases between the germline ends. Germline V gene lookup returns CDR1 SGHTA and CDR2 FQGNSA. The CDR3 totals 13 residues. CDR3 protein: CASSSKREETQYF. In DNA form, the CDR3 reads TGTGCCAGCAGCTCCAAGCGGGAAGAGACCCAGTACTTC.

At least ten counts were recorded for this clonotype. The chain links TRBV4-3 to TRBJ2-5; 11 bases are a match to TRBD2. The J segment lost 5 bases and the V segment lost 3 bases, leaving 5 bases of the junction unmatched. Germline V gene data show CDR1 as LGHNA and CDR2 as YSLEER. The CDR3 contains 15 residues. The CDR3, as DNA: TGCGCCAGCAGCCATGCACTAGCGGGAGCTGAGACCCAGTACTTC. This codes for CASSHALAGAETQYF.

The chain couples TRBV7-2 to TRBJ2-1; 9 nucleotides line up with TRBD2. Unmatched junction bases numbered 8, after V lost 5 bases and J lost 6 bases. Germline assignment: CDR1 SGHTA and CDR2 FQGNSA. The CDR3 covers 15 residues. The CDR3 DNA reads TGTGCCAGCAGCCGTCTAGCGGGGCTATCCAATGAGCAGTTCTTC. It translates to CASSRLAGLSNEQFF.

This clonotype turned up a few times. The chain carries TRBV4-2 and TRBJ2-1; a possible D gene is TRBD1 (5 bases). This CDR3 region has 16 residues. The germline gives CDR1 LGHNA, CDR2 YNFKEQ. V was cut by 2 bases and J by 0 bases, with 11 bases left in between. CDR3 in DNA: TGTGCCAGCAGCCAACCTTACAGGAGCTCCTACAATGAGCAGTTCTTC. As protein: CASSQPYRSSYNEQFF.

This clonotype was seen many times. The chain couples TRBV28 to TRBJ2-2; 7 bases fit TRBD1. The germline gives CDR1 MDHEN, CDR2 SYDVKM. V was clipped by 6 bases and J by 3 bases; unmatched bases: 13. There are 17 residues in the CDR3. DNA for the CDR3: TGTGCCAGCAGCGAAATTCCGGGACAGCCTTACACCGGGGAGCTGTTTTTT. Protein: CASSEIPGQPYTGELFF. Supplemented by reference TRBV28 and TRBJ2-2, the full variable domain reads DVKVTQSSRYLVKRTGEKVFLECVQDMDHENMFWYRQDPGLGLRLIYFSYDVKMKEKGDIPEGYSVSREKKERFSLILESASTNQTSMYLCASSEIPGQPYTGELFFGEGSRLTVL.

The rearrangement links TRBV18 to TRBJ1-5; the match to TRBD1 covers 8 bases. Trimming removed 3 bases from V and 2 bases from J; junction bases left unmatched: 0. CDR1 and CDR2 from the germline V gene are KGHSH and LQKENI. This CDR3 is built from 14 residues. In nucleotides, the CDR3 is TGTGCCAGCTCACCGGGACAGGGCAATCAGCCCCAGCATTTT. This gives the protein CASSPGQGNQPQHF.

In its sample, this clonotype was seen a few times. The chain joins TRBV28 to TRBJ1-1, with 12 bases identical to TRBD1. Germline loops: CDR1 MDHEN, CDR2 SYDVKM. J gave up 6 bases and V 3 bases, and 11 bases lay outside the gene matches. This CDR3 has 17 residues. The CDR3 is CASSFWDRGREFPEAFF. In DNA, the CDR3 is TGTGCCAGCAGTTTTTGGGACAGGGGGCGAGAGTTTCCTGAAGCTTTCTTT.

Only a few counts were recorded for this clonotype. The rearrangement joins TRBV12-3 or TRBV12-4 to TRBJ2-2, with TRBD2 identical over 7 bases. Trimming took 1 base from V and 4 from J; bases not matched to a gene: 6. CDR3 size: 16 residues. CDR3 in amino acids: CASSLVGGSSTGELFF. The DNA of the CDR3 is TGTGCCAGCAGTTTAGTTGGCGGGAGTAGCACCGGGGAGCTGTTTTTT.

This chain connects TRBV12-3 or TRBV12-4 to TRBJ2-7, with 14 bases that match TRBD2. The CDR3 runs 17 residues. V lost 5 bases, J lost 1 base, and 7 bases stayed unmatched. CDR3 coding DNA: TGTGCCAGCAGTCCGGGGACTAGCGGGAGTCCTTCCTACGAGCAGTACTTC. It specifies CASSPGTSGSPSYEQYF.